This TCR beta chain was sequenced for a study of OX40 agonist ivuxolimab in advanced cancers. Study in general: The patients received agonistic anti-OX40 (CD134) antibody ivuxolimab. Aged roughly 23 to 79 with a mean of approximately 57 years, they were roughly 83% male.

V gave up 5 bases and J gave up 4 bases; unmatched junction bases: 13. This CDR3 is 17 amino acids long. Germline values: CDR1 SGHVS, CDR2 FNYEAQ. General observations from the study: Among T cells, CD8+ cells averaged more expanded clones than CD4+ cells.

A remark on this clone: As yet, its antigen is unknown.

Generated by immunoSEQ multiplex PCR, the TCRdb table keeps only in-frame clones and is missing some. The top ten clones hold about 5.5% of a sample with roughly 40,000 clones, around 89% of them seen once. The rearrangement links TRBV7-6 to TRBJ2-5; 10 bases agree with TRBD2. The sequencing here drew on CD4+ or CD8+ T cells sorted from blood, taken in a trial of the OX40 agonist ivuxolimab. The clonotype comes from an adult with an advanced solid tumor such as melanoma, head and neck, liver or kidney cancer. CDR3 in DNA: TGTGCCAGCAGCACCGGCTTAAGCGGGAGGGCCGGAGAGACCCAGTACTTC. Encoded protein: CASSTGLSGRAGETQYF.